One and the same sample provided the 8 T cell receptor beta chains below, sequenced in a study of T cells after somatic rescue of genetic block. Assay used: immunoSEQ multiplex PCR; TCRdb lists only in-frame clones, some missing. The profile covers about 13,000 clones, with 73% appearing a single time and roughly 19% taken by the ten largest. Specimen: peripheral blood mononuclear cells (PBMCs). These TCRs come from a boy between 10 and 17 years old.

The chain combines TRBV6-1 with TRBJ1-6; 7 bases map to TRBD1. The germline CDR1 and CDR2 sequences are MNHNS and SASEGT. The CDR3 is made up of 15 amino acids. After removal of 6 bases from V and 9 bases from J, the junction contained 11 bases not matched to a gene. Here the CDR3 reads CASRILTGSSSPLHF. CDR3 nucleotide sequence: TGTGCCAGCAGGATACTGACAGGGTCGAGTTCACCCCTCCACTTT.

The chain uses TRBV7-9 and TRBJ2-1, with a possible D match to TRBD2 (6 bases). The CDR3 runs 16 residues. Germline loops: CDR1 SEHNR, CDR2 FQNEAQ (reference sequence). The V and J ends lost 2 bases and 1 base respectively, with 12 bases between them. Here the CDR3 DNA reads TGTGCCAGCAGCTTAAGGAGCGGGCTTTCCTACAATGAGCAGTTCTTC. This encodes CASSLRSGLSYNEQFF.

This chain joins TRBV5-4 and TRBJ1-2, with D maybe TRBD1 (6 bases). The CDR3 runs 15 residues. The V and J ends lost 4 bases and 4 bases respectively, with 17 bases between them. The germline gives CDR1 SGHNT, CDR2 YYREEE (reference sequence). As DNA, the CDR3 is TGTGCCAGCAGCCGTAGGGACGGGGGCCTCTATGGCTACACCTTC. This gives the protein CASSRRDGGLYGYTF. Supplemented by reference TRBV5-4 and TRBJ1-2, the full variable domain reads ETGVTQSPTHLIKTRGQQVTLRCSSQSGHNTVSWYQQALGQGPQFIFQYYREEENGRGNFPPRFSGLQFPNYSSELNVNALELDDSALYLCASSRRDGGLYGYTFGSGTRLTVV.

The rearrangement links TRBV6-6 to TRBJ2-3, with D possibly being TRBD2 (5 bases). Trimming stripped 7 bases from V and 4 bases from J, with 15 bases between. This CDR3 is 14 amino acids long. The germline gives CDR1 MNHNY, CDR2 SVGAGI (reference sequence). The CDR3 here is CASTTELVSDTQYF. DNA for the CDR3: TGTGCCAGCACCACGGAACTAGTGTCAGATACGCAGTATTTT.

This chain links TRBV6-5 with TRBJ1-6; D is unclear. The CDR3 length is 12 residues. V lost 6 bases to trimming and J lost 7 bases, with 7 bases between them. From germline, CDR1 is MNHEY and CDR2 SVGAGI. CDR3: CASRQGNSPLHF. Here the CDR3 DNA reads TGTGCCAGCAGACAAGGGAATTCACCCCTCCACTTT.

The chain recombines TRBV28 with TRBJ2-6; D is tentatively TRBD1 or TRBD2 (5 bases each). Germline V gene data show CDR1 as MDHEN and CDR2 as SYDVKM. This CDR3 comprises 14 residues. The V and J ends lost 5 bases and 4 bases respectively, with 9 bases between them. In DNA form, the CDR3 reads TGTGCCAGCAGTGGGGGAAACGGGGCCAACGTCCTGACTTTC. Translating it yields CASSGGNGANVLTF.

By share of the sample, this clone is large. The chain uses TRBV2 and TRBJ1-2; D unresolved. The CDR3 totals 12 residues. V gave up 5 bases and J gave up 4 bases, with 8 bases separating them. Germline-derived CDR1 and CDR2 are SNHLY and FYNNEI. This CDR3 reads CASSSVPYGYTF. CDR3 coding DNA: TGTGCCAGCAGTTCGGTCCCCTATGGCTACACCTTC.

J is TRBJ2-7 and V is TRBV7-9; D might be TRBD1 (6 bases). Germline lookup yields CDR1 SEHNR and CDR2 FQNEAQ (reference sequence). The length of the CDR3 is 16 residues. Between the trimmed V and J ends, which lost 3 bases and 6 bases, there was a span of 21 bases. The CDR3 sequence is CASSFTPSGVVGEQYF. For the CDR3, the DNA is TGTGCCAGCAGCTTCACTCCGTCAGGGGTGGTAGGCGAGCAGTACTTC.